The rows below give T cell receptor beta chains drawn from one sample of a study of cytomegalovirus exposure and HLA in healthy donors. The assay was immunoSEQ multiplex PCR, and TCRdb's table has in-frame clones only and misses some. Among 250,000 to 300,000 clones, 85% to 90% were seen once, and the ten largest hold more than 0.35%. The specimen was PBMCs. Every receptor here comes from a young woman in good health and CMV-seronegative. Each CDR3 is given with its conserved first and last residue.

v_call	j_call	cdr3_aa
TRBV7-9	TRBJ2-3	CASSPIGTGDSDTQYF
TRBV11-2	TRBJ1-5	CASSTDSSNQPQHF
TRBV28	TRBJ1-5	CASGTDHNQPQHF
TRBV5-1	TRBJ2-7	CASSFRTSGDSYEQYF
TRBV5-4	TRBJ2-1	CASSLGQGSYNEQFF
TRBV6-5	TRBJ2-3	CASSYPPGGTDTQYF
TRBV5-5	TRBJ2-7	CASSPPGGAYEQYF
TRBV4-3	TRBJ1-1	CASSHRQAPNTEAFF
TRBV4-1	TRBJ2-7	CASSQEQGLYEQYF
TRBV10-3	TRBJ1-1	CAIKGSGGTEAFF
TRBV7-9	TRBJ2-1	CASSRTPSGGTGEQFF
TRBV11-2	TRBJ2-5	CASSALVAGGRETQYF
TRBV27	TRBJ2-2	CASSLNRDRVSTGELFF
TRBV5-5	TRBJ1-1	CASRFTGSTEAFF
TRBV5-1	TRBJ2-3	CASSTGTGRTDTQYF
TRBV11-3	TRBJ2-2	CASSPSGGHNTGELFF
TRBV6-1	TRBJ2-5	CASRGDRAETQYF
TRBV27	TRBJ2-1	CASSLRGSVAEQFF
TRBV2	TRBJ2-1	CASVLRGGTNNEQFF
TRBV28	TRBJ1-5	CAISGQAQPQHF
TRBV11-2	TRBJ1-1	CASSPTMGDRGTEAFF
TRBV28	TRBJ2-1	CASSPGSPSGGYNEQFF
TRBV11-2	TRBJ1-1	CASSFDSFMNTEAFF
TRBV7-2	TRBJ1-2	CASSHPTGGYGYTF
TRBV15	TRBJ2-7	CATSRDIRDSYEQYF
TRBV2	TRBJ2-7	CASSEGSYEQYF
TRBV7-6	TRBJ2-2	CASSVGTGGARDTGELFF
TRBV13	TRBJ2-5	CASSSRTSGGQPYETQYF
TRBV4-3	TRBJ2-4	CASSKQGVGDIQYF
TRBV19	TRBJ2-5	CASSIFGLAGGRKETQYF
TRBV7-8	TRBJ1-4	CASTRGRQTNEKLFF
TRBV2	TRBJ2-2	CASSEESTINTGELFF
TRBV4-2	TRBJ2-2	CASSPALVPPSNTGELFF
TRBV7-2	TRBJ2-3	CASSSQGADTQYF
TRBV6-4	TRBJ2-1	CARNEQFF
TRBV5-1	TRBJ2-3	CASSLGAGGLDTQYF
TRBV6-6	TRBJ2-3	CASGTSGATSTDTQYF
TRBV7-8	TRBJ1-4	CASSLGDYEKLFF
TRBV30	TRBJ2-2	CAWSLSNTGELFF
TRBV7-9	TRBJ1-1	CASSPRPGGAGNTEAFF
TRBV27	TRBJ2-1	CASSSRQGAYEQFF
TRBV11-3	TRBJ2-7	CASSLGDRTLYEQYF
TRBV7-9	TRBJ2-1	CASSPRGGWNEQFF
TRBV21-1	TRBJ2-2	CASSKGLAGNTGELFF
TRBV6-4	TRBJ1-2	CASSEWRNYGYTF
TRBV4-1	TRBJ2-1	CASSPSGTSGGDRSYNEQFF